This TCR beta chain was sequenced for a study of T cell changes during pregnancy in multiple sclerosis. The CDR3 is 16 amino acids. Per germline, CDR1 LGHNA and CDR2 YSLEER. V lost 0 bases and J 8 bases, leaving 18 bases between the germline ends. Method: immunoSEQ multiplex PCR; TCRdb's copy keeps in-frame clones and lacks some. The sample lists 81,000 or so clones, around 93% occurring once. The specimen was PBMCs, collected in the first trimester of pregnancy. The TCR comes from a female donor in good health, serving as a control in a pregnancy study. Some clones in this sample may be carry-over from other donors' samples. The rearrangement joins TRBV4-3 to TRBJ2-3; D remains unclear. The CDR3: CASSQDRSLGLPTQYF. CDR3 DNA sequence: TGCGCCAGCAGCCAAGATCGGTCCCTAGGTCTTCCTACGCAGTATTTT.